This entry lists 18 T cell receptor beta chains sequenced from one sample in a study of blood T cell repertoires in COVID-19 (dated by TCRdb to the early 2020s). Library preparation used the immunoSEQ multiplex PCR assay. Held by TCRdb, this immuneACCESS table contains in-frame sequences only and omits some clones. Under half of the omission traces to an unresolved V gene where checked; the cause of the rest is unknown. Recorded for this sample are roughly 100,000 clones; 84% of them occurred a single time. The leading ten clones occupy roughly 13% of the sample. Source material: peripheral blood. The receptor source for this set is a human donor in a cohort sampled during active or convalescent COVID-19.

The chain has TRBV11-2 and TRBJ1-5; D unclear. The V and J ends lost 2 bases and 7 bases respectively, with 9 bases between them. This CDR3 spans 13 amino acids. Germline V gene sequence: CDR1 SGHAT, CDR2 FQNNGV. As DNA, the CDR3 is TGTGCCAGCAGCTTAAGCGGAACCCAGCCCCAGCATTTT. Its translation is CASSLSGTQPQHF.

This clone showed up just once. The chain couples TRBV15 to TRBJ2-7, with D perhaps matching TRBD1 (6 bases). The CDR3 covers 14 residues. Germline-derived CDR1 and CDR2 are LNHNV and YYDKDF (reference sequence). Trimming cost V 0 bases and J 3 bases, with 9 bases left between them. CDR3 region: CATSRDGQIYEQYF. The CDR3, as DNA: TGTGCCACCAGCAGAGACGGACAGATCTACGAGCAGTACTTC.

The chain joins TRBV19 to TRBJ1-2, with 7 bases that match TRBD1. In germline, CDR1 is LNHDA, CDR2 SQIVND (reference sequence). J lost 4 bases, V lost 3 bases, and 14 bases had no gene match. The CDR3 is made up of 17 amino acids. The CDR3 protein is CASSIQGSSRGAYGYTF. The CDR3 nucleotides are TGTGCCAGTAGTATCCAGGGGTCCAGCAGGGGGGCCTATGGCTACACCTTC.

The gene calls are TRBV5-6 and TRBJ1-2; TRBD1 matches at 7 bases. This CDR3 is built from 15 residues. V lost 2 bases to trimming and J lost 8 bases; unmatched junction nucleotides: 12. Looked up from germline, CDR1 is SGHDT and CDR2 is YYEEEE. The CDR3 spells CASSLGRQGFLGYTF. CDR3 bases: TGTGCCAGCAGCTTAGGTCGACAGGGATTCTTAGGCTACACCTTC.

J is TRBJ1-5 and V is TRBV6-1; no reliable D call. V was pared by 2 bases and J by 0 bases, with 11 bases between. Germline lookup yields CDR1 MNHNS and CDR2 SASEGT. This CDR3 spans 16 amino acids. CDR3 region: CASSELAGYSNQPQHF. Here the CDR3 DNA reads TGTGCCAGCAGTGAATTGGCGGGGTATAGCAATCAGCCCCAGCATTTT.

The CDR3 reads CASSRQGKDTEAFF. CDR3 DNA: TGTGCCAGCAGTCGACAGGGGAAAGACACTGAAGCTTTCTTT. The V and J genes are TRBV6-2 or TRBV6-3 and TRBJ1-1, with 8 nucleotides matching TRBD1. From germline, CDR1 is MNHEY and CDR2 SVGEGT. J was trimmed by 3 bases and V by 5 bases; bases with no gene match: 5. This CDR3 has 14 residues.

The chain uses TRBV27 and TRBJ1-5, with 7 positions matching TRBD1. CDR1 and CDR2 (germline): MNHEY, SMNVEV (reference sequence). The V gene end was trimmed by 3 bases and the J gene end by 0 bases; junction bases not matched to a gene: 2. CDR3 length equals 15 residues. The CDR3 DNA follows: TGTGCCAGCAGTTTCACAGGGGTTAGCAATCAGCCCCAGCATTTT. This codes for CASSFTGVSNQPQHF.

The V gene is TRBV12-3 or TRBV12-4, the J gene TRBJ1-1; D unresolved. V lost 0 bases and J lost 6, with 8 bases in between. There are 13 residues in the CDR3. DNA of the CDR3: TGTGCCAGCAGTTTAGCCAGGCGCGCTGAAGCTTTCTTT. Amino acid sequence: CASSLARRAEAFF.

The DNA of the CDR3 is TGTGCCAGCAGTAACGGACAGGTAGATACTGAAGCTTTCTTT. Translating gives CASSNGQVDTEAFF. The gene calls are TRBV6-6 and TRBJ1-1; TRBD1 agrees at 7 bases. After removal of 5 bases from V and 5 bases from J, the junction contained 8 bases not matched to a gene. This CDR3 has 14 residues. Germline V gene data show CDR1 as MNHNY and CDR2 as SVGAGI (reference sequence).

The chain combines TRBV7-3 with TRBJ2-3; 10 bases fit TRBD2. Trimming removed 5 bases from V and 3 bases from J; junction bases left unmatched: 11. The germline V gene encodes CDR1 SGHTA and CDR2 FQGTGA. The CDR3 contains 17 residues. The CDR3 spells CASSPNSGGAITDTQYF. DNA for the CDR3: TGTGCCAGCAGCCCCAACAGCGGGGGGGCGATTACAGATACGCAGTATTTT. Based on the CDR3 plus reference TRBV7-3 and TRBJ2-3, the full variable domain is GAGVSQTPSNKVTEKGKYVELRCDPISGHTALYWYRQSLGQGPEFLIYFQGTGAADDSGLPNDRFFAVRPEGSVSTLKIQRTERGDSAVYLCASSPNSGGAITDTQYFGPGTRLTVL.

The chain links TRBV5-1 to TRBJ1-1; a possible D gene is TRBD1 (5 bases). Deletions cut 2 bases from V and 7 bases from J, with 12 bases between. CDR3 length equals 13 residues. CDR1 and CDR2 (germline): SGHRS, YFSETQ. This CDR3 is CASSFGTAVEAFF. The CDR3 DNA sequence: TGCGCCAGCAGCTTCGGGACTGCGGTTGAAGCTTTCTTT.

V gene TRBV19 combines with J gene TRBJ1-5, with 10 bases identical to TRBD1. After removal of 3 bases from V and 2 bases from J, the junction contained 4 bases not matched to a gene. The CDR3 covers 16 residues. Germline CDR1 reads LNHDA; CDR2 reads SQIVND (reference sequence). CDR3 coding DNA: TGTGCCAGTAGTATGTTCGGGACAGGGGGCAATCAGCCCCAGCATTTT. This sequence encodes CASSMFGTGGNQPQHF.

V usage is TRBV5-5 and J usage is TRBJ2-3; 8 bases map to TRBD2. The CDR3 runs to 16 residues. The trim removed 2 bases at V and 2 bases at J, leaving 7 bases unmatched. Germline V lookup: CDR1 SGHKS, CDR2 YYEKEE (reference sequence). The CDR3 loop is CASSLLAGGLTDTQYF. As DNA, the CDR3 is TGTGCCAGCAGCTTACTCGCGGGGGGCCTCACAGATACGCAGTATTTT.

This clone was seen only once. J is TRBJ1-1 and V is TRBV7-2, with 8 nucleotides matching TRBD1. The germline V gene has CDR1 SGHTA and CDR2 FQGNSA. This CDR3 region has 13 residues. The V gene end was trimmed by 6 bases and the J gene end by 6 bases; junction bases not matched to a gene: 6. CDR3 sequence: CASSTRGQAEAFF. The CDR3 coding sequence is TGTGCCAGCAGTACCAGGGGACAGGCTGAAGCTTTCTTT. Variable domain in full (rest from reference TRBV7-2 and TRBJ1-1): GAGVSQSPSNKVTEKGKDVELRCDPISGHTALYWYRQSLGQGLEFLIYFQGNSAPDKSGLPSDRFSAERTGGSVSTLTIQRTQQEDSAVYLCASSTRGQAEAFFGQGTRLTVV.

The chain couples TRBV28 to TRBJ2-7; 7 bases fit TRBD1. CDR3 size: 14 residues. V dropped 4 bases and J dropped 0; count of bases not matched to a gene: 3. Germline V gives CDR1 MDHEN, CDR2 SYDVKM. The CDR3 sequence: CASSSGQVSYEQYF. The CDR3 bases are TGTGCCAGCAGTTCCGGACAGGTCTCCTACGAGCAGTACTTC.

In its sample, this clone was seen many times. This chain joins TRBV7-9 and TRBJ2-7; 8 positions agree with TRBD1. Germline loops: CDR1 SEHNR, CDR2 FQNEAQ (reference sequence). The CDR3 loop spans 14 amino acids. The J segment lost 6 bases and the V segment lost 5 bases, leaving 9 bases of the junction unmatched. The CDR3 loop reads CASSQSRDRSEQYF. CDR3 DNA: TGTGCCAGCAGCCAGTCCCGGGACAGGAGCGAGCAGTACTTC.

V and J are TRBV3-1 (or the pseudogene TRBV3-2) and TRBJ2-7; weak D call: TRBD2 (6 bases). V shed 6 bases and J shed 5 bases, with 20 bases lying between them. Per the germline V gene, CDR1 is LGHDT and CDR2 is YNNKEL (reference sequence). This CDR3 comprises 15 residues. The CDR3 here is CASSSTLGGGHEQYF. CDR3 DNA sequence: TGTGCCAGCAGTTCCACTTTGGGGGGTGGGCACGAGCAGTACTTC.

This chain links TRBV30 with TRBJ1-5; D is uncertain. Germline assignment: CDR1 GTSNPN and CDR2 SVGIG (reference sequence). The length of the CDR3 is 12 residues. Trimming took off 1 base at V and 8 bases at J, with 9 bases between the two ends. The CDR3 DNA is TGTGCCTGGAGTGATGGTGGAGAGCCCCAGCATTTT. Its protein product is CAWSDGGEPQHF.